This is a list of T cell receptor beta chains from one sample in a study of blood T cell repertoires in COVID-19. The table came from immunoSEQ multiplex PCR; TCRdb's copy has only in-frame clones and leaves some out. Of some 76,000 clones listed, approximately 80% are singletons. The sample consisted of peripheral blood. These receptors were collected from a woman in her fifties or sixties with acute or convalescent COVID-19. CDR3s include the opening cysteine and the closing phenylalanine or tryptophan. The D gene is left open where the match is weak. The size entry is marked missing in some rows and otherwise reads once, few, many or a size class.

d_gene: TRBD1
v_gene: TRBV28
abundance: .
j_gene: TRBJ2-7
CDR3aa: CASSLISQGRGSYEQYF
CDR3nt: TGTGCCAGCAGTTTAATTTCACAGGGGAGAGGGTCCTACGAGCAGTACTTC

d_gene: TRBD1
v_gene: TRBV30
abundance: .
j_gene: TRBJ2-3
CDR3aa: CAWSPGQRNTDTQYF
CDR3nt: TGTGCCTGGAGTCCGGGACAGCGAAACACAGATACGCAGTATTTT

d_gene: .
v_gene: TRBV10-1
abundance: .
j_gene: TRBJ2-3
CDR3aa: CASSNGDTQYF
CDR3nt: TGCGCCAGCAGCAACGGGGATACGCAGTATTTT

d_gene: TRBD1
v_gene: TRBV19
abundance: .
j_gene: TRBJ2-7
CDR3aa: CASSSGPGQGNEQYF
CDR3nt: TGTGCCAGTAGTTCTGGCCCGGGACAGGGAAACGAGCAGTACTTC

d_gene: TRBD1
v_gene: TRBV3-1/TRBV3-2
abundance: .
j_gene: TRBJ1-6
CDR3aa: CASSQEGQGYSPLHF
CDR3nt: TGTGCCAGCAGCCAAGAGGGACAGGGGTATTCACCCCTCCACTTT

d_gene: .
v_gene: TRBV7-9
abundance: few
j_gene: TRBJ1-5
CDR3aa: CASSLASVNQPQHF
CDR3nt: TGTGCCAGCAGCTTAGCGTCAGTTAATCAGCCCCAGCATTTT

d_gene: TRBD1
v_gene: TRBV4-1
abundance: .
j_gene: TRBJ1-2
CDR3aa: CASSQAGQARGYTF
CDR3nt: TGCGCCAGCAGCCAGGCCGGACAGGCCCGTGGCTACACCTTC

d_gene: .
v_gene: TRBV11-2
abundance: .
j_gene: TRBJ1-5
CDR3aa: CASSAGASNQPQHF
CDR3nt: TGTGCCAGCAGCGCAGGGGCCAGCAATCAGCCCCAGCATTTT

d_gene: TRBD1
v_gene: TRBV28
abundance: .
j_gene: TRBJ2-7
CDR3aa: CASIGQGKSYEQYF
CDR3nt: TGTGCCAGCATCGGACAGGGAAAGTCCTACGAGCAGTACTTC

d_gene: .
v_gene: TRBV28
abundance: .
j_gene: TRBJ2-3
CDR3aa: CASSLLSGSGTDTQYF
CDR3nt: TGTGCCAGCAGTTTATTATCGGGTTCAGGGACAGATACGCAGTATTTT